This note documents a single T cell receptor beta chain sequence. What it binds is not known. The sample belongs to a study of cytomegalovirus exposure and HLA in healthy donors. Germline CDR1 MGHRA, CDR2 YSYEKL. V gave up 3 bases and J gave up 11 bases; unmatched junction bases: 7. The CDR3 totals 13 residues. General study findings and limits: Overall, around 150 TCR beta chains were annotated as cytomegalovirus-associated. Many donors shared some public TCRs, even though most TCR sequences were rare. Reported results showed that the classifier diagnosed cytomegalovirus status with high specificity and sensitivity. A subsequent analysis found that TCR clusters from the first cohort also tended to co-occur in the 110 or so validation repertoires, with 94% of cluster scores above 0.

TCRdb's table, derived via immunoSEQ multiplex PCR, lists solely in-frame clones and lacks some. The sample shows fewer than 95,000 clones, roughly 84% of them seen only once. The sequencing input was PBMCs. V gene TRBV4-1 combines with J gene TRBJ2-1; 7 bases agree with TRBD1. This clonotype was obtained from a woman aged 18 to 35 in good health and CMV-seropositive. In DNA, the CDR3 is TGCGCCAGCAGCCACGCCTCACAGGGGAAGCAGTTCTTC. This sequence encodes CASSHASQGKQFF.